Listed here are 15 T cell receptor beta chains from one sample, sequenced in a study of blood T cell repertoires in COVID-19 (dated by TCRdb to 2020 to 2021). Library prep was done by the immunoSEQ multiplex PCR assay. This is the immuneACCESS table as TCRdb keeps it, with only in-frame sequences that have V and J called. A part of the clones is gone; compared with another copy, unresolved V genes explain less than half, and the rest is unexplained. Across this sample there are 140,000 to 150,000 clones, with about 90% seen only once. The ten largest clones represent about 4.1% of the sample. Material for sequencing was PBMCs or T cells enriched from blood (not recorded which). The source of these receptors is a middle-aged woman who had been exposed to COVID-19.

The CDR3: CASSLGPISVPETQYF. As DNA, the CDR3 is TGCGCCAGCAGCCTAGGCCCGATTAGCGTACCAGAGACCCAGTACTTC. The chain carries TRBV4-1 and TRBJ2-5; TRBD2 might be the D (5 bases). The CDR3 length is 16 residues. Germline V gene lookup returns CDR1 MGHRA and CDR2 YSYEKL. Trimming removed 4 bases at V and 4 bases at J, with 19 bases between.

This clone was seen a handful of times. The CDR3 bases are TGCAGCGTCGGGACACCTATAGGGACATTCTACGAGCAGTACTTC. Protein product: CSVGTPIGTFYEQYF. V is TRBV29-1 and J is TRBJ2-7, with a possible D match to TRBD1 (6 bases). Germline values: CDR1 SQVTM, CDR2 ANQGSEA. The CDR3 consists of 15 residues. The germline V and J ends were trimmed by 6 bases and 3 bases, with 21 bases remaining between them.

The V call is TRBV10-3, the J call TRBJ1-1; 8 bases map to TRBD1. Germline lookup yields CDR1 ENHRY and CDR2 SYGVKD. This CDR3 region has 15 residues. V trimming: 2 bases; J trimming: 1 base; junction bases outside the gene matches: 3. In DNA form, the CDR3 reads TGTGCCATCAGTGAGGCTGACAGGGGGAACACTGAAGCTTTCTTT. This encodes CAISEADRGNTEAFF.

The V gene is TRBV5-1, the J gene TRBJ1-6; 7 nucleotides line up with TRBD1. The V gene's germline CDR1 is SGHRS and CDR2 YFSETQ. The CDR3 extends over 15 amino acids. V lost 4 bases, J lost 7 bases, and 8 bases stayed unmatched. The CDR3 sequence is CASSTDRLNNSPLHF. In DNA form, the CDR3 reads TGCGCCAGCAGCACGGACAGGCTAAACAATTCACCCCTCCACTTT.

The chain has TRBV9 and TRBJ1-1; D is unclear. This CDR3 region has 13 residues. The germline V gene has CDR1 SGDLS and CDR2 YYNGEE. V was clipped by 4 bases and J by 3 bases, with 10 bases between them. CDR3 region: CASSSRPDTEAFF. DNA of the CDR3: TGTGCCAGCAGCTCCCGCCCGGACACTGAAGCTTTCTTT.

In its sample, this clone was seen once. CDR3 loop: CASRTGPPGDGYTF. The CDR3 coding sequence is TGTGCCAGCAGGACCGGGCCTCCGGGGGATGGCTACACCTTC. The rearrangement links TRBV28 to TRBJ1-2; perhaps TRBD1 as D (5 bases). The CDR3 loop spans 14 amino acids. V was pared by 6 bases and J by 6 bases, with 17 bases between. Germline CDR1 and CDR2: MDHEN and SYDVKM.

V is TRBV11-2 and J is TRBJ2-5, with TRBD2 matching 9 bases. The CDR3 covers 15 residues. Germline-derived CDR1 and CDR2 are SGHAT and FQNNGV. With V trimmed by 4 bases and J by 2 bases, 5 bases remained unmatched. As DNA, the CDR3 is TGTGCCAGCAGCTCCAGTAGCGGGGGACAAGAGACCCAGTACTTC. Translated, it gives CASSSSSGGQETQYF.

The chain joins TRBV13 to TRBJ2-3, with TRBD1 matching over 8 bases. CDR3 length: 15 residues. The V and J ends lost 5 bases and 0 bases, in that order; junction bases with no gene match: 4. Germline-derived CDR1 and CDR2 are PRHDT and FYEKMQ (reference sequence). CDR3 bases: TGTGCCAGCAGCCAACGGACAGGGAGCACAGATACGCAGTATTTT. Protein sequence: CASSQRTGSTDTQYF.

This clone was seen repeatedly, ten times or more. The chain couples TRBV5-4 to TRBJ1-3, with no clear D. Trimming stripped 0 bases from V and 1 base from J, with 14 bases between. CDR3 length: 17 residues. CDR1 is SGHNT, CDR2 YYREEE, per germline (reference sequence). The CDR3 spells CASSLGAKRASGNTIYF. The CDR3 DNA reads TGTGCCAGCAGCTTGGGGGCGAAGAGGGCGTCTGGAAACACCATATATTTT.

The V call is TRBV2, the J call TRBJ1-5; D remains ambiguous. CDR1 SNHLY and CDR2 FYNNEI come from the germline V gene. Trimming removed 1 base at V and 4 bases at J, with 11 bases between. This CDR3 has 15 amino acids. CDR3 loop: CASSEGFSINQPQHF. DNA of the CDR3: TGTGCCAGCAGTGAAGGGTTCAGTATAAATCAGCCCCAGCATTTT. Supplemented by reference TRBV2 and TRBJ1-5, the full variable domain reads EPEVTQTPSHQVTQMGQEVILRCVPISNHLYFYWYRQILGQKVEFLVSFYNNEISEKSEIFDDQFSVERPDGSNFTLKIRSTKLEDSAMYFCASSEGFSINQPQHFGDGTRLSIL.

CDR3 in DNA: TGTGCCAGCTCACCAGGACAGGGTCAAATTCATGAGCAGTTCTTC. Protein product: CASSPGQGQIHEQFF. This sequence joins TRBV18 and TRBJ2-1, with TRBD1 identical over 8 bases. The CDR3 extends over 15 amino acids. Germline V gene sequence: CDR1 KGHSH, CDR2 LQKENI. After removal of 2 bases from V and 8 bases from J, the junction contained 8 bases not matched to a gene.

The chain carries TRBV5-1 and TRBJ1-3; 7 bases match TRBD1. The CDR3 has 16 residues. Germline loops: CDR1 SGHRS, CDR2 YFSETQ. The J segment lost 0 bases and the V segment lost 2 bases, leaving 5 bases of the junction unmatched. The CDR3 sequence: CASSLLGQDSGNTIYF. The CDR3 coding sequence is TGCGCCAGCAGCTTACTCGGACAGGACTCTGGAAACACCATATATTTT.

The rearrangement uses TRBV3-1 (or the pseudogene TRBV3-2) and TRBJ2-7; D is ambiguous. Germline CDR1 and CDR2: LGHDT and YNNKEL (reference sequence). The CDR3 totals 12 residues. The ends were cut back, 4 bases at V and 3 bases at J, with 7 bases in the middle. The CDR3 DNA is TGTGCCAGCAGCCGAGGTGGCTACGAGCAGTACTTC. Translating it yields CASSRGGYEQYF.

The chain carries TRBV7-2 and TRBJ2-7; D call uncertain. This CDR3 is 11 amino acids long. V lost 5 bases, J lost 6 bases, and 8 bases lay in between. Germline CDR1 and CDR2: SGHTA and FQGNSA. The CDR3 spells CASSRAGEQYF. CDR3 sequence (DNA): TGTGCCAGCAGCCGCGCAGGCGAGCAGTACTTC.

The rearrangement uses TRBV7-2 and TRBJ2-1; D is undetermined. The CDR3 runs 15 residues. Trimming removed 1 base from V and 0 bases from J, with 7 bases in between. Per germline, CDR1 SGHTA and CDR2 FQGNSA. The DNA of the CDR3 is TGTGCCAGCAGCTTAGGTAGCCTCTCCTACAATGAGCAGTTCTTC. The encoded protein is CASSLGSLSYNEQFF.